One sample yielded the 32 T cell receptor beta chains listed below, sequenced in a study of metastatic and nonmetastatic thyroid tumors. Via MiXCR, TCRdb re-called the PCR reads. The sample includes 24,000 or so clones, roughly 13% of them seen just once. Not a single patient had been given any form of treatment at any point before undergoing thyroid surgery. Input material: blood. The receptors here all came from a female donor with papillary thyroid cancer or a benign thyroid nodule (not recorded which). Some clones in this sample may be carry-over from other donors' samples.

CDR3 region: CASSPTGRTGEQYF. CDR3 coding DNA: TGTGCCAGCAGTCCAACGGGCAGGACGGGCGAGCAGTACTTC. V gene TRBV12-3 or TRBV12-4 combines with J gene TRBJ2-7; D uncertain. The CDR3 runs 14 residues. V gave up 5 bases and J gave up 6 bases, with 17 bases separating them.

Here the CDR3 reads CASSPSQGWNQPQHF. In DNA, the CDR3 is TGTGCCAGCTCACCGAGCCAGGGTTGGAATCAGCCCCAGCATTTT. The chain recombines TRBV18 with TRBJ1-5, with D perhaps TRBD1 (5 bases). The CDR3 is 15 residues long. Germline-derived CDR1 and CDR2 are KGHSH and LQKENI. The V gene lost 3 bases and the J gene lost 4 bases, with 13 bases spanning the gap.

The sample holds many counts of this clone. The rearrangement joins TRBV28 to TRBJ2-7, with a possible D match to TRBD1 (6 bases). V was cut by 0 bases and J by 3 bases, with 12 bases left in between. CDR1 and CDR2 (germline): MDHEN, SYDVKM. The CDR3 has 15 residues. The CDR3 sequence is CASSLWGPGHYEQYF. The CDR3 nucleotides read TGTGCCAGCAGTTTATGGGGGCCGGGACACTACGAGCAGTACTTC.

This clone occurred many times. This sequence joins TRBV7-3 and TRBJ2-3, with 8 bases identical to TRBD2. This CDR3 is built from 20 residues. CDR1 and CDR2 (germline): SGHTA, FQGTGA. J lost 0 bases, V lost 1 base, and 15 bases had no gene match. CDR3 in amino acids: CASSLRSSGGLHPSTDTQYF. CDR3 in DNA: TGTGCCAGCAGCTTAAGATCGTCGGGAGGGCTCCATCCTAGCACAGATACGCAGTATTTT.

This clone was counted ten times or more. The genes are TRBV5-5 and TRBJ1-2; D ambiguous. V gave up 2 bases and J gave up 0 bases, with 8 bases separating them. This CDR3 contains 14 residues. Germline V gene sequence: CDR1 SGHKS, CDR2 YYEKEE (reference sequence). This CDR3 is CASSFNGANYGYTF. The CDR3 DNA sequence: TGTGCCAGCAGCTTCAACGGAGCTAACTATGGCTACACCTTC.

In this sample, this clone turned up many times. CDR3 loop: CAGTGGSEAFF. The CDR3 coding sequence is TGTGCCGGTACAGGGGGGAGCGAAGCTTTCTTT. The chain employs TRBV2 and TRBJ1-1; TRBD1 agrees at 8 bases. The CDR3 length is 11 residues. V trimming: 11 bases; J trimming: 8 bases; junction bases outside the gene matches: 7. Per the germline V gene, CDR1 is SNHLY and CDR2 is FYNNEI.

This clone occurred many times. A much larger clone is a single base away; this may be a read error. The chain uses TRBV5-1 and TRBJ2-2; D is undetermined. Germline-derived CDR1 and CDR2 are SGHRS and YFSETQ. V was cut by 0 bases and J by 3 bases, with 9 bases left in between. The CDR3 spans 15 residues. The DNA for the CDR3 is TGCGCCAGCAGCTTGGCCGGGCTCCACACCGGGGAGCTGTTTTTT. As protein: CASSLAGLHTGELFF. Variable domain in full (rest from reference TRBV5-1 and TRBJ2-2): KAGVTQTPRYLIKTRGQQVTLSCSPISGHRSVSWYQQTPGQGLQFLFEYFSETQRNKGNFPGRFSGRQFSNSRSEMNVSTLELGDSALYLCASSLAGLHTGELFFGEGSRLTVL.

This clone was found once. The chain couples TRBV6-2 or TRBV6-3 to TRBJ2-1, with a tentative D call TRBD2 (6 bases). The CDR3 spans 15 residues. The germline V and J ends were trimmed by 5 bases and 6 bases, with 17 bases remaining between them. The germline V gene has CDR1 MNHEY and CDR2 SVGEGT. The CDR3 DNA reads as TGTGCCAGCAGTCTGAGCATGGGGGAGGCCAATGAGCAGTTCTTC. Translated, it gives CASSLSMGEANEQFF.

This clone was seen ten or more times. DNA for the CDR3: TGTGCCAGCAGTTACTCGAGTGGCAGGGGGACCCCCTACACCTTC. Residues: CASSYSSGRGTPYTF. The rearrangement joins TRBV6-5 to TRBJ1-2, with 7 bases aligning to TRBD1. The CDR3 is 15 amino acids. The germline V gene encodes CDR1 MNHEY and CDR2 SVGAGI. Unmatched junction bases numbered 11, after V lost 0 bases and J lost 10 bases.

This clone has a count of ten or more. With a much larger clone just one base away, this may be a read error. The V and J genes are TRBV5-1 and TRBJ2-2; D perhaps matches TRBD1 (6 bases). Germline CDR1 and CDR2: SGHRS and YFSETQ. V gave up 1 base and J gave up 4 bases, with 11 bases separating them. The CDR3 sequence is 15 residues long. This CDR3 is CASSLTGWSTGELFF. The CDR3 nucleotides read TGCGCCAGCAGCTTGACAGGGTGGAGCACCGGGGAGCTGTTTTTT.

V is TRBV20-1 and J is TRBJ2-7, with 9 nucleotides matching TRBD2. The CDR3 is 16 residues long. Germline V gene sequence: CDR1 DFQATT, CDR2 SNEGSKA (reference sequence). V dropped 2 bases and J dropped 2; count of bases not matched to a gene: 10. Here the CDR3 reads CSARILAGAPTYEQYF. In nucleotides, the CDR3 is TGCAGTGCTAGAATCTTAGCGGGGGCTCCCACCTACGAGCAGTACTTC.

This clone came up many times. This rearrangement joins TRBV4-2 to TRBJ2-1; the D gene is possibly TRBD2 (5 bases). This CDR3 has 15 residues. CDR1 and CDR2 from the germline V gene are LGHNA and YNFKEQ. The V end was cut by 1 base, the J end by 10 bases, with 17 bases between. Written as DNA, the CDR3 is TGTGCCAGCAGCCAAGGCCCCGTTCGGGGAAGCGAGCAGTTCTTC. Translating gives CASSQGPVRGSEQFF.

This clone was observed many times. This chain connects TRBV9 to TRBJ1-3; D is unresolved. V gave up 0 bases and J gave up 1 base, with 5 bases separating them. This CDR3 has 14 amino acids. Germline CDR1 SGDLS, CDR2 YYNGEE. CDR3 region: CASSVEASGNTIYF. The CDR3, as DNA: TGTGCCAGCAGCGTAGAGGCTTCTGGAAACACCATATATTTT.

This clone was counted at least ten times. The DNA for the CDR3 is TGTGCCAGTAGCCCAAACACCGGGGAGCTGTTTTTT. This sequence encodes CASSPNTGELFF. The chain employs TRBV19 and TRBJ2-2; D gene unclear. Germline assignment: CDR1 LNHDA and CDR2 SQIVND (reference sequence). The V end was cut by 6 bases, the J end by 2 bases, with 4 bases between. There are 12 residues in the CDR3.

This clone was counted many times. The CDR3 DNA sequence: TGTGCCAGCAGTGAAGGGTCCGACAGGGTCACCTACGAGCAGTACTTC. It is translated as CASSEGSDRVTYEQYF. The chain employs TRBV6-1 and TRBJ2-7; 7 bases are a match to TRBD1. The CDR3 sequence is 16 residues long. Germline values: CDR1 MNHNS, CDR2 SASEGT. Germline trimming cut 1 base from V and 2 bases from J; bases unmatched to any gene: 8.

This clone was recorded at least ten times. The chain combines TRBV4-2 with TRBJ2-2; D is ambiguous. There are 14 residues in the CDR3. Trimming cost V 4 bases and J 5 bases, with 11 bases left between them. In germline, CDR1 is LGHNA, CDR2 YNFKEQ. CDR3 coding DNA: TGTGCCAGCAGCCTCCGCGAGAGAACCGGGGAGCTGTTTTTT. Translation: CASSLRERTGELFF.

This clone is medium-sized within its sample. The chain couples TRBV20-1 to TRBJ1-1, with a possible D match to TRBD1 (5 bases). Germline-derived CDR1 and CDR2 are DFQATT and SNEGSKA (reference sequence). The CDR3 length is 12 residues. Trimming removed 3 bases at V and 1 base at J, with 6 bases between. The DNA for the CDR3 is TGCAGTGCTAGGCAGGGGAACACTGAAGCTTTCTTT. It encodes CSARQGNTEAFF.

This clone was observed at least ten times. V and J are TRBV20-1 and TRBJ1-1; no definite D call. V was cut by 6 bases and J by 0 bases, with 14 bases left in between. The germline V gene encodes CDR1 DFQATT and CDR2 SNEGSKA (reference sequence). CDR3 size: 14 residues. DNA of the CDR3: TGCAGTGCCGAAAGTCGGGGAATGAACACTGAAGCTTTCTTT. It specifies CSAESRGMNTEAFF.

This clone has a count of ten or more. A junction boundary mismatches the germline segment, possibly from a read error. This chain uses TRBV7-2 with TRBJ2-5; D not certain. Germline-derived CDR1 and CDR2 are SGHTA and FQGNSA. The CDR3 runs 11 residues. CDR3 DNA sequence: TGTGCCAGCAGCTTAGGGGAAGAGACGGACTTC. It codes for CASSLGEETDF.

Written as DNA, the CDR3 is TGTGCCAGCAGTTACCGGCACCCACGATTCGAGCAGTACTTC. It encodes CASSYRHPRFEQYF. J is TRBJ2-7 and V is TRBV6-2 or TRBV6-3; D unresolved. This CDR3 spans 14 amino acids. The V end was cut by 2 bases, the J end by 6 bases, with 14 bases between. Germline V gene sequence: CDR1 MNHEY, CDR2 SVGEGT.

This clone was recorded many times. The chain has TRBV20-1 and TRBJ2-3, with TRBD1 identical over 11 bases. The trim removed 0 bases at V and 0 bases at J, leaving 11 bases unmatched. There are 19 residues in the CDR3. The germline V gene encodes CDR1 DFQATT and CDR2 SNEGSKA (reference sequence). CDR3 amino acids: CSAREVRDRGFRSTDTQYF. CDR3 DNA: TGCAGTGCTAGAGAGGTCCGGGACAGGGGGTTCCGTAGCACAGATACGCAGTATTTT.

This clone was detected ten times or more. The CDR3 sequence is CASSLAVGSTDTQYF. As DNA, the CDR3 is TGTGCCAGCAGCTTGGCCGTTGGGAGCACAGATACGCAGTATTTT. The rearrangement joins TRBV5-4 to TRBJ2-3; D is unclear. Germline-derived CDR1 and CDR2 are SGHNT and YYREEE (reference sequence). Trimming removed 0 bases at V and 0 bases at J, with 8 bases between. This CDR3 region has 15 residues.

The sample holds many counts of this clone. The J gene is TRBJ2-5, the V gene TRBV24-1, with D perhaps matching TRBD2 (6 bases). Per the germline V gene, CDR1 is KGHDR and CDR2 is SFDVKD. V was pared by 7 bases and J by 3 bases, with 17 bases between. The CDR3 has 15 residues. The CDR3 coding sequence is TGTGCCACCAGCGTTACTAATGGCGGGGAAGAGACCCAGTACTTC. Translation: CATSVTNGGEETQYF.

V is TRBV9 and J is TRBJ2-7; the match to TRBD2 covers 14 bases. This CDR3 comprises 15 residues. The J segment lost 7 bases and the V segment lost 3 bases, leaving 6 bases of the junction unmatched. CDR1 SGDLS and CDR2 YYNGEE come from the germline V gene. The CDR3, as DNA: TGTGCCAGCAGCGGTGGACTAGCGGGAGGAGGGGAGCAGTACTTC. It codes for CASSGGLAGGGEQYF.

The table lists this clone with many counts. V gene TRBV19 combines with J gene TRBJ2-7, with 8 bases lining up with TRBD2. The CDR3 consists of 15 residues. Trimming at V came to 1 base and at J to 3 bases, leaving 5 bases not matched to a gene. The germline V gene has CDR1 LNHDA and CDR2 SQIVND (reference sequence). CDR3 DNA: TGTGCCAGTAGTATAGCGGGAGGGGTAAGCTACGAGCAGTACTTC. This gives the protein CASSIAGGVSYEQYF.

This clone was found many times. A much larger clone lies one base from this, so it may be a read error. This chain uses TRBV28 with TRBJ2-6; 11 nucleotides agree with TRBD1. Germline V gene sequence: CDR1 MDHEN, CDR2 SYDVKM. The CDR3 loop spans 16 amino acids. The CDR3 DNA sequence: TGTGCCAGCAGCCAAGGACAGGGGGCTGGGGCCAACGTCCCGACTTTC. Encoded protein: CASSQGQGAGANVPTF.

By sample share, this clone is medium-sized. This chain joins TRBV11-2 and TRBJ2-5; 7 bases are a match to TRBD2. Trimming took 3 bases from V and 5 from J; bases not matched to a gene: 6. Germline lookup yields CDR1 SGHAT and CDR2 FQNNGV. The CDR3 covers 14 residues. The CDR3 loop reads CASSLGGGLETQYF. The CDR3 DNA reads TGTGCCAGCAGCTTGGGGGGGGGTTTGGAGACCCAGTACTTC.

This clone was observed a handful of times. A read error may be the cause here, since a much bigger clone is one base away. This chain joins TRBV29-1 and TRBJ2-2; a weak D match, TRBD2 (5 bases). Germline loops: CDR1 SQVTM, CDR2 ANQGSEA. CDR3 size: 13 residues. In nucleotides, the CDR3 is TGCAGCGTTGAAGGATATTACACCGGGGAGCTGCTTTTT. It translates to CSVEGYYTGELLF.

The table lists this clone with many counts. This rearrangement joins TRBV6-5 to TRBJ2-7; 9 bases are a match to TRBD1. Germline CDR1 MNHEY, CDR2 SVGAGI. The CDR3 extends over 17 amino acids. The ends lost 2 bases at V and 3 bases at J; junction bases unmatched: 11. CDR3 DNA sequence: TGTGCCAGCAGTTACCCCACATACCCGGGACAGGGCTACGAGCAGTACTTC. It yields the protein CASSYPTYPGQGYEQYF.

This clone occurred a few times. This clone may be a read error of a much larger clone one base away. V is TRBV10-3 and J is TRBJ2-1; D is undetermined. CDR1 and CDR2 (germline): ENHRY, SYGVKD. There are 14 residues in the CDR3. The V gene lost 8 bases and the J gene lost 5 bases, with 16 bases spanning the gap. The chain's CDR3 is CAIGGDRSDNEQFF. The CDR3 region has the DNA TGTGCCATCGGTGGTGATAGAAGCGACAATGAGCAGTTCTTC.

This clone was observed many times. The chain links TRBV15 to TRBJ2-7; the D is unclear. Germline CDR1 and CDR2: LNHNV and YYDKDF (reference sequence). V lost 0 bases, J lost 1 base, and 7 bases lay in between. This CDR3 has 14 residues. In DNA form, the CDR3 reads TGTGCCACCAGCAGAGAGTTCGGTTCCTACGAGCAGTACTTC. Its protein is CATSREFGSYEQYF.

This clone came up many times. The J gene is TRBJ2-1, the V gene TRBV3-1, with a tentative D call TRBD2 (6 bases). The V end lost 5 bases, the J end lost 7 bases, and 15 bases lay between the germline ends. Germline CDR1 is LGHDT and CDR2 is YNNKEL (reference sequence). The CDR3 covers 14 residues. CDR3 coding DNA: TGTGCCAGCAGCGGGACTGGCGAGGTGAATGAGCAGTTCTTC. Translated, it gives CASSGTGEVNEQFF.